This T cell receptor beta chain was documented in a study of shared T cell receptors in the human thymus (dated by TCRdb to the early 2020s). With respect to the entire study: The study examined how the human thymus generates shared, self-reactive T-cell receptor alpha chains.

For this clone: Its antigen has not been determined. Its ends do not fully match the called genes, so a read error is possible.

Including the terminal cysteine and phenylalanine, the CDR3 comprises 15 residues. This entry keeps only the CDR3 DNA: 45 bases, framed from base 1. Based on the germline V gene, the CDR1 and CDR2 sequences are SNHLY and FYNNEI. Library preparation was by the immunoSEQ multiplex PCR assay. In TCRdb, the immuneACCESS table is reduced to in-frame sequences with V and J assigned. These tables do not hold every clone; where another copy was compared, an unresolved V gene accounts for under half, and the others remain unexplained. Across this sample there are around 730,000 clones, with 70% to 90% seen only once. The ten most abundant clones make up 0.0095% to 0.011% of the sample. These data were likewise used in another study, on human thymus T cells. The second source states: In Finland, the donors were immunologically healthy infants who were having open corrective cardiac surgery for congenital heart defects. Thymus tissue was obtained as surgical resects removed during corrective cardiac surgery. Both the thymic and the peripheral blood repertoires appeared to show biased V and J gene segment usage. The related research found that thymic TCR repertoires overlapped highly between unrelated individuals. The study used about eight infant thymus samples plus four related peripheral blood samples to characterize TCR alpha and beta repertoires. Donor ages ranged from about 7 to 244 days, and the cohort comprised six male and a couple of female infants. After being mechanically released from the tissue, thymocytes were kept at -70 degrees C in pellets of about 8.5-30 million cells. A QIAsymphony instrument was used to extract genomic DNA from frozen cell pellets. The immunoSEQ multiplex PCR assay was used to amplify the TCRB and TCRAD loci from a standardized quantity of quality-controlled genomic DNA. The amplicons spanned the V(D)J region and were long enough to cover the CDR3 and allow V and J genes to be identified. Amplicon sequencing was performed on an Illumina platform through the commercial immunoSEQ service. Primer bias and sequencing errors were corrected as previously described, and TCRAD and TCRB were defined on the basis of the IMGT database. The repertoires were analysed using immunoSEQ Analyzer 3.0 and VDJTools for basic statistics, V/J segment usage, diversity estimates, rarefaction and pairwise overlap. Chao1, ChaoE, Efron-Thisted, Shannon and inverse Simpson indices were used to estimate diversity, which was also estimated on datasets down-sampled to the smallest sample. For repertoire overlap, CDR3 nucleotide sequence, V gene and J gene had to match strictly, and clustering was done by Jaccard-based multidimensional scaling. On average, approximately 860,000 unique TCRB clonotypes were obtained from thymus samples, compared with approximately 82,000 from blood samples.

The chain is encoded by TRBV2 joined to TRBJ2-2, with 9 central nucleotides matching TRBD1. The source of this sequence is a girl under three years old with a congenital heart defect. Donor details come from another sample of the same person, matched by shared clones. What was sequenced was thymocytes. The DNA is TGTGCCGGCAGAAGACAGGGGGGCTACACCGGGGAGCTGTTTTTT. This gives the protein CAGRRQGGYTGELFF.